The rows below give T cell receptor beta chains drawn from one sample of a study of blood T cell repertoires in COVID-19. The assay was immunoSEQ multiplex PCR, and TCRdb's table has in-frame clones only and misses some. The sample records some 100,000 clones, 84% being singletons. Sequencing input: peripheral blood. These receptors came from a woman aged 50 to 65 with acute or convalescent COVID-19. CDR3s include the opening cysteine and the closing phenylalanine or tryptophan. The D gene is left open where the match is weak. Not all rows give a size; the values are once, few, many and, for expanded clones, a class.

D gene	V gene	clone size	J gene	CDR3 protein	CDR3 DNA
NA	TRBV18	few	TRBJ1-3	CASSPGRDSGNTIYF	TGTGCCAGCTCACCCGGACGGGACTCTGGAAACACCATATATTTT
TRBD1	TRBV18	NA	TRBJ1-1	CASSPRSDRVGTEAFF	TGTGCCAGCTCACCACGTTCGGACAGGGTCGGGACTGAAGCTTTCTTT
TRBD1	TRBV28	NA	TRBJ1-2	CASRPTGAGYGYTF	TGTGCCAGCAGACCGACAGGGGCCGGGTATGGCTACACCTTC
NA	TRBV18	NA	TRBJ1-1	CASSFDSYTEAFF	TGTGCCAGCTCATTCGACAGCTACACTGAAGCTTTCTTT
NA	TRBV5-4	NA	TRBJ1-3	CASSVQGAGNTIYF	TGTGCCAGCAGTGTACAGGGTGCTGGAAACACCATATATTTT
NA	TRBV28	NA	TRBJ1-6	CASSFGGYSPLHF	TGTGCCAGCAGTTTCGGGGGGTACTCACCCCTCCACTTT
TRBD1	TRBV29-1	NA	TRBJ1-1	CSGTVQGANTEAFF	TGCAGCGGTACCGTACAGGGGGCGAACACTGAAGCTTTCTTT
NA	TRBV6-5	many	TRBJ1-1	CASSYLAGNTEAFF	TGTGCCAGCAGTTACTTAGCTGGGAACACTGAAGCTTTCTTT
NA	TRBV11-2	NA	TRBJ1-6	CASSLAGAEFPLHF	TGTGCCAGCAGCTTGGCGGGGGCCGAATTTCCCCTCCACTTT
NA	TRBV3-1/TRBV3-2	NA	TRBJ1-3	CASSQEYRAGNTIYF	TGTGCCAGCAGCCAAGAATACAGGGCTGGAAACACCATATATTTT
TRBD1	TRBV7-2	NA	TRBJ2-5	CASSPNRGKETQYF	TGTGCCAGCAGCCCCAACAGGGGAAAAGAGACCCAGTACTTC
NA	TRBV18	NA	TRBJ1-1	CASSPREGSTEAFF	TGTGCCAGCTCACCACGGGAGGGGTCTACTGAAGCTTTCTTT
TRBD2	TRBV28	NA	TRBJ2-3	CASSFKRGGTDTQYF	TGTGCCAGCAGTTTCAAGCGGGGGGGCACAGATACGCAGTATTTT
TRBD1	TRBV2	NA	TRBJ1-1	CATTGDTEAFF	TGTGCCACTACAGGGGACACTGAAGCTTTCTTT
TRBD1	TRBV11-2	NA	TRBJ1-2	CASSARDSGYTF	TGTGCCAGCAGCGCCCGGGACAGCGGCTACACCTTC
TRBD1	TRBV9	NA	TRBJ1-3	CASSVGGQFISGNTIYF	TGTGCCAGCAGCGTAGGGGGACAGTTTATTTCTGGAAACACCATATATTTT
NA	TRBV6-5	NA	TRBJ2-7	CASSSRGAGKWYEQYF	TGTGCCAGCAGTTCTCGCGGGGCCGGAAAATGGTACGAGCAGTACTTC
NA	TRBV5-5	NA	TRBJ2-2	CASSLKAANTGELFF	TGTGCCAGCAGCTTAAAAGCCGCGAACACCGGGGAGCTGTTTTTT
NA	TRBV11-2	NA	TRBJ1-1	CASSLDSAGRRNTEAFF	TGTGCCAGCAGCTTAGATAGCGCGGGGAGGCGGAACACTGAAGCTTTCTTT
TRBD1	TRBV5-6	few	TRBJ1-4	CASSFLQGGVWEKLFF	TGTGCCAGCAGCTTCTTGCAGGGGGGCGTGTGGGAAAAACTGTTTTTT
TRBD2	TRBV28	NA	TRBJ2-7	CASSPRTSGQYEQYF	TGTGCCAGCAGTCCCAGGACTAGCGGACAGTACGAGCAGTACTTC
TRBD1	TRBV5-1	few	TRBJ2-2	CASSDLQGADGELFF	TGCGCCAGCAGCGACCTACAGGGGGCTGACGGGGAGCTGTTTTTT
TRBD1	TRBV3-1/TRBV3-2	NA	TRBJ2-1	CASSLQGVNEQFF	TGTGCCAGCAGCCTTCAGGGGGTCAATGAGCAGTTCTTC
TRBD1	TRBV2	few	TRBJ2-7	CASSGLTGGYEQYF	TGTGCCAGCAGTGGTCTGACAGGGGGCTACGAGCAGTACTTC
TRBD1	TRBV5-5	NA	TRBJ2-2	CASSLDRANTGELFF	TGTGCCAGCAGCCTGGACAGGGCGAACACCGGGGAGCTGTTTTTT
TRBD1	TRBV30	NA	TRBJ1-2	CAWSRQGANYGYTF	TGTGCCTGGAGTAGACAGGGAGCTAACTATGGCTACACCTTC
TRBD1	TRBV6-1	NA	TRBJ1-4	CASSVGWGQGNEKLFF	TGTGCCAGCAGTGTTGGGTGGGGACAGGGGAATGAAAAACTGTTTTTT
NA	TRBV28	medium-sized	TRBJ1-2	CASGGRYDYTF	TGTGCCTCGGGGGGACGCTATGACTACACCTTC
NA	TRBV6-6	NA	TRBJ1-1	CASSSLVGRGVTEAFF	TGTGCCAGCAGTTCTTTGGTTGGCAGGGGCGTGACTGAAGCTTTCTTT
TRBD1	TRBV27	once	TRBJ2-7	CASSINGGTVPYEQYF	TGTGCCAGCAGCATTAACGGTGGGACAGTTCCCTACGAGCAGTACTTC
NA	TRBV19	NA	TRBJ1-1	CASSKKPQGNTEAFF	TGTGCCAGTTCCAAAAAACCACAGGGAAACACTGAAGCTTTCTTT
TRBD1	TRBV9	NA	TRBJ1-4	CASSVGQGNEKLFF	TGTGCCAGCAGCGTAGGACAGGGTAATGAAAAACTGTTTTTT
NA	TRBV19	NA	TRBJ1-3	CASSIPGRSGNTIYF	TGTGCCAGTAGTATACCAGGCCGCTCTGGAAACACCATATATTTT
NA	TRBV2	NA	TRBJ1-5	CASSEESVQPQHF	TGTGCCAGCAGTGAGGAGAGCGTCCAGCCCCAGCATTTT
NA	TRBV2	NA	TRBJ1-5	CASSEAGTHSNQPQHF	TGTGCCAGCAGTGAAGCGGGGACACATAGCAATCAGCCCCAGCATTTT
NA	TRBV14	few	TRBJ1-1	CASSRQVSGTEAFF	TGTGCCAGCAGCCGACAGGTCTCGGGCACTGAAGCTTTCTTT
TRBD1	TRBV6-1	NA	TRBJ1-1	CASSEQGALTEAFF	TGTGCCAGCAGTGAACAGGGGGCACTCACTGAAGCTTTCTTT
TRBD1	TRBV6-6	NA	TRBJ2-7	CASSRYKRDRVAEQYF	TGTGCCAGCAGTCGATATAAACGGGACAGGGTTGCCGAGCAGTACTTC
NA	TRBV5-1	once	TRBJ2-7	CASSQDPGIYYEQYF	TGCGCCAGCAGCCAGGATCCAGGTATATACTACGAGCAGTACTTC
NA	TRBV21-1	NA	TRBJ1-5	CASPGRDRVRNQPQHF	TGTGCCAGCCCCGGCCGGGACAGGGTGCGCAATCAGCCCCAGCATTTT